Shown below are 11 T cell receptor beta chains from a single sample sequenced in a study of T cells in Graves' hyperthyroidism and ophthalmopathy. From RNA transcripts, TCR beta CDR3 regions were amplified. RT-PCR in the first round (using the HTBI primer set) targeted the TCR CDR3. TCRdb recomputed calls from the multiplex PCR reads with MiXCR, one row per CDR3 protein. Of 500,000 to 800,000 distinct CDR3 sequences listed, around 13% are singletons. Sequencing input: blood. The source is a woman between 45 and 60 years old with Graves' ophthalmopathy.

In this sample, this clonotype turned up many times. V and J are TRBV13 and TRBJ2-5; 7 bases match TRBD2. V gave up 0 bases and J gave up 5 bases; unmatched junction bases: 9. The CDR3 consists of 16 residues. CDR1 and CDR2 from the germline V gene are PRHDT and FYEKMQ (reference sequence). The CDR3: CASSLGSGAGVETQYF. The CDR3 DNA is TGTGCCAGCAGCTTAGGGTCCGGGGCGGGAGTGGAGACCCAGTACTTC.

This clonotype was seen only once. A read error may account for a junction end that differs from germline. The genes are TRBV5-5 and TRBJ1-6; 9 bases match TRBD1. The CDR3 runs 15 residues. In germline, CDR1 is SGHKS, CDR2 YYEKEE (reference sequence). CDR3 nucleotide sequence: TGTGCCAGCAGCCTGGGGACAGGGCCATTTTCACCCCCCCACTTT. Encoded protein: CASSLGTGPFSPPHF.

Points on this clonotype: This may stem from a read error, because a much larger clone lies one nucleotide away. This chain links TRBV6-1 with TRBJ2-2; TRBD2 might be the D (6 bases). With 6 bases removed from V and 6 bases from J, the gap between germline ends came to 11 bases. CDR3 size: 13 residues. Germline CDR1 and CDR2: MNHNS and SASEGT. The CDR3 here is CASRPGDAGELFF. CDR3 DNA sequence: TGTGCCAGCAGGCCGGGGGATGCCGGGGAGCTGTTTTTT.

Ten or more counts support this clonotype. V and J are TRBV7-9 and TRBJ1-3, with 10 bases fitting TRBD1. Looked up from germline, CDR1 is SEHNR and CDR2 is FQNEAQ (reference sequence). V lost 7 bases to trimming and J lost 1 base; unmatched junction nucleotides: 4. This CDR3 region has 15 residues. Here the CDR3 DNA reads TGTGCCAGCAACCGACAGGGGGCATCTGGAAACACCATATATTTT. Translation gives CASNRQGASGNTIYF.

The CDR3 coding sequence is TGTGCCAGCAGCTTCTTTCCCCGGAGTCTGAACACTGAAGCTTTCTTT. This translates into CASSFFPRSLNTEAFF. V and J are TRBV7-8 and TRBJ1-1; the D is unclear. V was pared by 3 bases and J by 0 bases, with 14 bases between. CDR3 size: 16 residues. CDR1 is SGHVS, CDR2 FQNEAQ, per germline.

This clonotype was found a few times. This rearrangement joins TRBV2 to TRBJ2-3; D is uncertain. The CDR3 is 13 residues long. V lost 3 bases and J lost 3, with 7 bases in between. Germline-derived CDR1 and CDR2 are SNHLY and FYNNEI. The CDR3 nucleotides read TGTGCCAGCAGTGATGCGTTTACAGATACGCAGTATTTT. Translation gives CASSDAFTDTQYF.

This clonotype showed up many times. The rearrangement uses TRBV7-6 and TRBJ2-7; D might be TRBD1 (7 bases). The CDR3 runs to 17 residues. The germline V and J ends were trimmed by 2 bases and 3 bases, with 20 bases remaining between them. Germline-derived CDR1 and CDR2 are SGHVS and FNYEAQ. In DNA form, the CDR3 reads TGTGCCAGCAGCTTAAGAGGAGGGACAGCTACCCGCTACGAGCAGTACTTC. It is translated as CASSLRGGTATRYEQYF.

This clonotype was seen more than once but under ten times. V usage is TRBV4-1 and J usage is TRBJ2-7, with 8 bases lining up with TRBD2. The CDR3 loop spans 15 amino acids. Germline trimming cut 1 base from V and 2 bases from J; bases unmatched to any gene: 4. The germline V gene encodes CDR1 MGHRA and CDR2 YSYEKL. The CDR3 reads CASSQGLARTYEQYF. The CDR3 DNA is TGCGCCAGCAGCCAAGGACTAGCGAGAACCTACGAGCAGTACTTC.

The chain couples TRBV27 to TRBJ1-4; TRBD1 aligns across 7 bases. In germline, CDR1 is MNHEY, CDR2 SMNVEV (reference sequence). J gave up 7 bases and V 10 bases, and 18 bases lay outside the gene matches. The CDR3 has 16 amino acids. CDR3 nucleotides: TGTGCCAACACACGGGACAGAGACGGGGTTAGTGAAAAACTGTTTTTT. Translating gives CANTRDRDGVSEKLFF.

This clonotype was seen only a few times. V and J are TRBV4-1 and TRBJ1-2; TRBD1 might be the D (5 bases). CDR3 length: 16 amino acids. Looked up from germline, CDR1 is MGHRA and CDR2 is YSYEKL. The V and J ends lost 0 bases and 3 bases respectively, with 14 bases between them. This chain's CDR3 is CASSQEKSGNDYGYTF. CDR3 in DNA: TGCGCCAGCAGCCAAGAGAAATCAGGGAACGACTATGGCTACACCTTC.

This clonotype was recorded at least ten times. The chain carries TRBV30 and TRBJ1-1, with 9 nucleotides matching TRBD1. Germline CDR1 reads GTSNPN; CDR2 reads SVGIG (reference sequence). The CDR3 loop spans 16 amino acids. The V and J ends lost 2 bases and 1 base, in that order; junction bases with no gene match: 8. The CDR3 sequence: CAWSPPGQGWNTEAFF. CDR3 sequence (DNA): TGTGCCTGGAGTCCACCGGGACAGGGCTGGAACACTGAAGCTTTCTTT.